In its sample, the clone carrying this TCR beta chain was seen many times. This sample was included in a study of T-cell reconstitution after alpha-beta-depleted transplantation in children. J lost 6 bases, V lost 3 bases, and 5 bases had no gene match. The CDR3 length is 13 residues. Germline-derived CDR1 and CDR2 are DFQATT and SNEGSKA (reference sequence). The TCRbeta library was prepared with unique molecular identifiers. Each CDR3 protein is one row after TCRdb ran MiXCR on the PCR reads. The data hold under 140,000 distinct CDR3 sequences, with about a tenth observed a single time. This receptor was identified in a human donor who donated a stem cell graft to a child with acute lymphoblastic leukemia. This sample comprised PBMCs from the stem cell graft donor, obtained from the stem cell graft. The chain uses TRBV20-1 and TRBJ1-5, with 7 bases fitting TRBD1. The CDR3 sequence is CSARRQGGQPQHF. DNA of the CDR3: TGCAGTGCTAGGAGACAGGGAGGTCAGCCCCAGCATTTT.